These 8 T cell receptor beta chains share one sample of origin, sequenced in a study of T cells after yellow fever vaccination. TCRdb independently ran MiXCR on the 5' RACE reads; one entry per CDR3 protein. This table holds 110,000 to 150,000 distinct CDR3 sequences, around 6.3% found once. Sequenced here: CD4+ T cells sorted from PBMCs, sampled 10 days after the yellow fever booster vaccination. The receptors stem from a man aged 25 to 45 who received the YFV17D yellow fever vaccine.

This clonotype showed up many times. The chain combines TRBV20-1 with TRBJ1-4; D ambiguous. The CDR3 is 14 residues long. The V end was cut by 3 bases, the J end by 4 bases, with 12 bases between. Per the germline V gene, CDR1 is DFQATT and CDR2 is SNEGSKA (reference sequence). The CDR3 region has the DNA TGCAGTGCTAGCAAATCACAGCTTAATGAAAAACTGTTTTTT. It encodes CSASKSQLNEKLFF.

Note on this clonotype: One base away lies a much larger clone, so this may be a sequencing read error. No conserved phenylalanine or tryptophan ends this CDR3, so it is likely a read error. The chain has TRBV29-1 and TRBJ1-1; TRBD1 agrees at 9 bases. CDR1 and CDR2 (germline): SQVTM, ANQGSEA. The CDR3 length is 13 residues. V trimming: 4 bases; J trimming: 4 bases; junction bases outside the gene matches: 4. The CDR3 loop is CSVAQTGGTEAFL. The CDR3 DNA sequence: TGCAGCGTTGCCCAGACAGGGGGCACTGAAGCTTTCTTA.

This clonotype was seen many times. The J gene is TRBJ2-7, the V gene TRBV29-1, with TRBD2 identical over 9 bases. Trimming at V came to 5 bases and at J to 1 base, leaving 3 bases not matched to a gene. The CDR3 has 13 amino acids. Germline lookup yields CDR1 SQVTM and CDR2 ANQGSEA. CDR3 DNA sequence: TGCAGCGTTAGCGGGGGGTCTTCCTACGAGCAGTACTTC. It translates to CSVSGGSSYEQYF.

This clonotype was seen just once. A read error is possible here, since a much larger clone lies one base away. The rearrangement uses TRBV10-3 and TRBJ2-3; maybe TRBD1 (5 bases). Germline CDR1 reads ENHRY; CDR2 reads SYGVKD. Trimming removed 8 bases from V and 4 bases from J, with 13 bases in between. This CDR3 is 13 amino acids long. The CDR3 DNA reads TGTGCCATCCGCCCCGCAGGGCCAGATACGCAGTATTTT. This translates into CAIRPAGPDTQYF.

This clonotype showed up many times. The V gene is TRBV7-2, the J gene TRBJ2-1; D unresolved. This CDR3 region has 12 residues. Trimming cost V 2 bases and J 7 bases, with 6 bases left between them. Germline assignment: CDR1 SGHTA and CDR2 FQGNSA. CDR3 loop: CASSLMQNEQFF. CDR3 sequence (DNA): TGTGCCAGCAGCTTAATGCAAAATGAGCAGTTCTTC.

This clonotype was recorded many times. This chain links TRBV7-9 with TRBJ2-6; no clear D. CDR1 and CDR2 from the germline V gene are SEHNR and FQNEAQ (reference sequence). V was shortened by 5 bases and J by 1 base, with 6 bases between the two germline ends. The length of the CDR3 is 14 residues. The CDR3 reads CASSPPSGANVLTF. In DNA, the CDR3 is TGTGCCAGCAGCCCACCTTCTGGGGCCAACGTCCTGACTTTC.

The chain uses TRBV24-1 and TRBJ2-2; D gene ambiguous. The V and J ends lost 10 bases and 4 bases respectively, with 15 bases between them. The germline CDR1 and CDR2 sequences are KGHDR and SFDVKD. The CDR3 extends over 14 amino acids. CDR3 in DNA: TGTGCCACAGCTGACCCCCCGAGCACCGGGGAGCTGTTTTTT. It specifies CATADPPSTGELFF.

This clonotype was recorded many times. DNA of the CDR3: TGTGCCAGCTTCCCTGACAGGAACACCGGGGAGCTGTTTTTT. Amino acid sequence: CASFPDRNTGELFF. This chain joins TRBV12-3 or TRBV12-4 and TRBJ2-2; TRBD1 might be the D (5 bases). This CDR3 is built from 14 residues. The V and J ends lost 8 bases and 1 base respectively, with 11 bases between them.